This TCR beta chain originates from a study of CD8+CD57+ T cells in acquired aplastic anemia. General study points: Overlapping CD8+ CDR3 repertoires of patients and controls contained approximately 28 shared sequences.

TCR beta VDJ and CDR3 profiling used genomic DNA as template. TCRdb independently ran MiXCR on the reads; one entry per CDR3 protein. Of 200,000 to 250,000 distinct CDR3 sequences listed, less than 75% are singletons. Worth noting for this clonotype: Its antigen is not identified.

Patients sequenced had flow cytometry evidence of CD8+CD57+ cell expansion. The J segment lost 8 bases and the V segment lost 1 base, leaving 9 bases of the junction unmatched. CDR3 length: 16 amino acids. Germline V gene data show CDR1 as SGHRS and CDR2 as YFSETQ. The clonotype originates from a human donor with aplastic anemia. Specimen: sorted CD4+, CD8+, or CD8+CD57+ T cells (not recorded which) from PBMCs. This chain uses TRBV5-1 with TRBJ1-6; 7 nucleotides line up with TRBD1. The CDR3 DNA reads as TGCGCCAGCAGCTTGTCGGGACAGCGCCAGGATTCACCCCTCCACTTT. This gives the protein CASSLSGQRQDSPLHF.